Listed below are T cell receptor beta chains from one sample, sequenced in a study of shared clonotypes between healthy human individuals. Sequencing used immunoSEQ multiplex PCR; TCRdb keeps in-frame clones, though not all of them. The table includes about 1.5 million clones, around 98% detected once. Sequencing used naive CD4+ T cells sorted from blood. These receptors were collected from a man younger than 45 in good health. The CDR3 runs from the conserved cysteine through the conserved F or W. Fields, in order: J gene, V gene, D gene, CDR3 DNA, CDR3 protein. The D gene is left open where the match is weak.

TRBJ1-1	TRBV10-2	NA	TGCGCCAGCAGTGTCGGGACCGATAAAGCTTTCTTT	CASSVGTDKAFF
TRBJ2-7	TRBV7-9	NA	TGTGCCAGCAGCCCCCCCGGAGGCTCCTACGAGCAGTACTTC	CASSPPGGSYEQYF
TRBJ2-4	TRBV18	TRBD1	TGTGCCAGCTCACCACCCAGACAGGGAGTGGCCAAAAACATTCAGTACTTC	CASSPPRQGVAKNIQYF
TRBJ2-6	TRBV5-1	NA	TGCGCCAGCAGCTTGGCCCCAGGGAGCTCTGGGGCCAACGTCCTGACTTTC	CASSLAPGSSGANVLTF
TRBJ2-1	TRBV11-3	TRBD2	TGTGCCAGCAGCTCGGGACTAGCGGGAGGGCTATCCTACAATGAGCAGTTCTTC	CASSSGLAGGLSYNEQFF
TRBJ2-2	TRBV7-2	TRBD2	TGTGCCAGCAGCTTAACGCGTCTTAGCGGGTCGAACACCGGGGAGCTGTTTTTT	CASSLTRLSGSNTGELFF
TRBJ2-3	TRBV5-5	NA	TGTGCCAGCAGCTTGGAACGATCCACAGATACGCAGTATTTT	CASSLERSTDTQYF
TRBJ2-2	TRBV4-2	NA	TGTGCCAGCAGCCAAGTTCTAGGAACCGGGGAGCTGTTTTTT	CASSQVLGTGELFF
TRBJ1-2	TRBV29-1	TRBD1	TGCAGCGTTGAGCGAGGGGGCAGGTTTGGCTACACCTTC	CSVERGGRFGYTF
TRBJ2-7	TRBV6-6	NA	TGTGCCAGCAGTCTGGAGGGGGAAGGGTACGAGCAGTACTTC	CASSLEGEGYEQYF
TRBJ2-3	TRBV5-5	NA	TGTGCCAGCAGCATACAGATCACAGATACGCAGTATTTT	CASSIQITDTQYF